This T cell receptor beta chain was sequenced in a study of OX40 agonist ivuxolimab in advanced cancers. Background on the study: Age averaged 60 years (range roughly 23 to 79), and roughly 80% were male. The eligibility criteria allowed prior anti-PD-1, anti-PD-L1 or anti-CTLA-4 therapy, and about 40% had some.

Assay used: immunoSEQ multiplex PCR; TCRdb lists only in-frame clones, some missing. This sample carries fewer than 100,000 clones, roughly 86% of them seen once, and the ten largest clones take around 0.8%. A remark on this clone: Antigen specificity is unknown.

Germline V gene lookup returns CDR1 WNHNN and CDR2 SYGVQD (reference sequence). The CDR3 sequence is 13 residues long. V lost 5 bases to trimming and J lost 2 bases, with 8 bases between them. Study outcomes and limitations: Fewer expanded clones were found on average in CD4+ than in CD8+ T cells. Some nonresponders also had low normalized T-cell clonal expansion.

The starting material was CD4+ or CD8+ T cells sorted from blood, obtained in a trial of the OX40 agonist ivuxolimab. The clonotype originates from an adult with an advanced solid tumor such as melanoma, head and neck, liver or kidney cancer. The chain joins TRBV10-1 to TRBJ2-3; D unclear. CDR3 sequence (DNA): TGCGCCAGCAGTAATTCGGACACAGATACGCAGTATTTT. Protein sequence: CASSNSDTDTQYF.